A single sample is the source of the 14 T cell receptor beta chains below, sequenced in a study of Graves' ophthalmopathy and Graves' hyperthyroidism. Amplification of TCR beta CDR3 regions used RNA transcripts. Scientists carried out first-round RT-PCR using HTBI primers and then a second-round multiplex PCR. TCRdb analysed the multiplex PCR reads with MiXCR anew, one entry per CDR3 protein. The sample yields hundreds of thousands of distinct CDR3 sequences, 20% to 25% seen once. Sequenced: peripheral blood. Receptors originate from a woman under 30 with stable Graves' hyperthyroidism.

This clonotype was detected ten times or more. The chain carries TRBV2 and TRBJ2-7; maybe TRBD1 (6 bases). Between the trimmed V and J ends, which lost 7 bases and 6 bases, there was a span of 13 bases. CDR1 and CDR2 from the germline V gene are SNHLY and FYNNEI. CDR3 length equals 12 residues. This chain's CDR3 is CASTQTGSEQYF. The CDR3 region has the DNA TGTGCCAGCACCCAGACAGGATCCGAGCAGTACTTC.

This clonotype was recorded many times. The J gene is TRBJ1-5, the V gene TRBV2, with TRBD1 identical over 10 bases. V lost 8 bases and J lost 4; bases outside the gene matches: 17. CDR1 is SNHLY and CDR2 is FYNNEI in the germline V gene. The CDR3 is made up of 18 amino acids. The CDR3 region has the DNA TGTGCCAGCGCCCTGTATCCGAGACCGGGACAGGGGAATCAGCCCCAGCATTTT. Translated: CASALYPRPGQGNQPQHF.

This clonotype showed up just a few times. At one boundary the junction diverges from the germline segment, which might be a read error. The V gene is TRBV5-1, the J gene TRBJ2-5; a possible D gene is TRBD1 (6 bases). This CDR3 region has 14 residues. Germline loops: CDR1 SGHRS, CDR2 YFSETQ. In DNA, the CDR3 is TGCGCCAGCAGCACCACAGGGCCTCAAGAGACCAAGTACTTC. Translating gives CASSTTGPQETKYF.

Many counts were recorded for this clonotype. The J gene is TRBJ2-5, the V gene TRBV6-2 or TRBV6-3; 11 positions match TRBD2. The CDR3 covers 15 residues. Unmatched junction bases numbered 6, after V lost 8 bases and J lost 1 base. The germline V gene has CDR1 MNHEY and CDR2 SVGEGT. The CDR3 DNA follows: TGTGCCAGCCGGGGACTAGCGGCACTCCAAGAGACCCAGTACTTC. Translated: CASRGLAALQETQYF.

The chain carries TRBV9 and TRBJ1-1, with D hard to call. The CDR3 consists of 13 residues. Trimming left V 0 bases short and J 6 bases short, with 9 bases between. In germline, CDR1 is SGDLS, CDR2 YYNGEE. Here the CDR3 DNA reads TGTGCCAGCAGCGTAGGATCTTCCCCTGAAGCTTTCTTT. Translated, it gives CASSVGSSPEAFF.

The chain is built from TRBV27 and TRBJ1-1; tentative D call: TRBD1 (6 bases). V lost 6 bases, J lost 1 base, and 15 bases lay in between. This CDR3 is 15 amino acids long. Germline lookup yields CDR1 MNHEY and CDR2 SMNVEV (reference sequence). As DNA, the CDR3 is TGTGCCAGCAGCCGAAGGGGGTTAGGGAACACTGAAGCTTTCTTT. It encodes CASSRRGLGNTEAFF.

The rearrangement links TRBV19 to TRBJ1-1; D remains ambiguous. This CDR3 is built from 13 residues. The germline CDR1 and CDR2 sequences are LNHDA and SQIVND (reference sequence). The ends were cut back, 6 bases at V and 3 bases at J, with 11 bases in the middle. The CDR3 here is CASSITVYTEAFF. CDR3 DNA: TGTGCCAGTAGCATCACAGTGTACACTGAAGCTTTCTTT.

This clonotype was observed many times. The CDR3 DNA reads TGTGCCAGCAGTCGGACTAGCGGTCCTATGGAGCAGTACTTC. Amino acids: CASSRTSGPMEQYF. The chain combines TRBV12-3 or TRBV12-4 with TRBJ2-7; 10 nucleotides align to TRBD2. Trimming cost V 5 bases and J 7 bases; bases outside gene matches: 8. This CDR3 is 14 amino acids long.

At least ten counts were recorded for this clonotype. The chain has TRBV15 and TRBJ2-7; D perhaps matches TRBD1 (6 bases). Germline values: CDR1 LNHNV, CDR2 YYDKDF (reference sequence). Trimming left V 0 bases short and J 7 bases short, with 19 bases between. The CDR3 runs to 16 residues. CDR3 nucleotide sequence: TGTGCCACCAGCAGAGATTCTGGGGGCGTATTGGGGGAGCAGTACTTC. This translates into CATSRDSGGVLGEQYF. Full variable domain (outside the CDR3, taken from reference TRBV15 and TRBJ2-7): DAMVIQNPRYQVTQFGKPVTLSCSQTLNHNVMYWYQQKSSQAPKLLFHYYDKDFNNEADTPDNFQSRRPNTSFCFLDIRSPGLGDTAMYLCATSRDSGGVLGEQYFGPGTRLTVT.

The V and J genes are TRBV12-3 or TRBV12-4 and TRBJ1-2, with D hard to call. The CDR3 is made up of 12 amino acids. V was clipped by 8 bases and J by 8 bases, with 15 bases between them. CDR3 nucleotide sequence: TGTGCCAGCGTGTCGATGTCCGGCGGCTACACCTTC. Its translation is CASVSMSGGYTF.

This clonotype appeared a few times. The rearrangement links TRBV12-3 or TRBV12-4 to TRBJ2-5; weak D call: TRBD2 (7 bases). V was shortened by 0 bases and J by 1 base, with 15 bases between the two germline ends. The length of the CDR3 is 17 residues. In nucleotides, the CDR3 is TGTGCCAGCAGTTTAGCGTTTGGCGGGGGCGTCCAAGAGACCCAGTACTTC. Translated: CASSLAFGGGVQETQYF.

In its sample, this clonotype was seen many times. The chain employs TRBV24-1 and TRBJ1-5, with 8 bases fitting TRBD1. Unmatched junction bases numbered 6, after V lost 5 bases and J lost 7 bases. This CDR3 contains 14 residues. Germline V gene lookup returns CDR1 KGHDR and CDR2 SFDVKD. DNA of the CDR3: TGTGCCACCAGTGTGACAGGGGACAACCAGCCCCAGCATTTT. As protein: CATSVTGDNQPQHF.

The chain carries TRBV12-3 or TRBV12-4 and TRBJ2-2, with TRBD1 matching 8 bases. Trimming cost V 6 bases and J 4 bases; bases outside gene matches: 4. The CDR3 has 14 amino acids. CDR3 sequence (DNA): TGTGCCAGCAGCCAGGACAGGGTCACCGGGGAGCTGTTTTTT. Translation: CASSQDRVTGELFF.

This clonotype was seen repeatedly, ten times or more. The V gene is TRBV6-5, the J gene TRBJ1-1; D perhaps matches TRBD1 (5 bases). Trimming stripped 1 base from V and 6 bases from J, with 9 bases between. CDR1 is MNHEY, CDR2 SVGAGI, per germline. The CDR3 totals 13 residues. The CDR3 is CASSYWRGAEAFF. DNA of the CDR3: TGTGCCAGCAGTTACTGGAGGGGTGCTGAAGCTTTCTTT.